This entry lists 18 T cell receptor beta chains sequenced from one sample in a study of blood T cells in healthy people across ages. For the second PCR, which ran for about 7 to 11 cycles, a sample-barcoded 5' primer and a J-beta primer mix were used. MiXCR, run by TCRdb on the 5' RACE reads, gives a single entry per CDR3 protein. Of approximately 600,000 distinct CDR3 sequences in the sample, 58% were seen once. Specimen: blood. The source is a man aged 55 to 70 in good health.

The chain employs TRBV6-2 or TRBV6-3 and TRBJ2-1; D is ambiguous. The germline V gene has CDR1 MNHEY and CDR2 SVGEGT. V lost 7 bases and J 0 bases, leaving 16 bases between the germline ends. The CDR3 consists of 16 residues. CDR3 sequence reads: CASTAGGPSSYNEQFF. The CDR3 nucleotides read TGTGCCAGCACCGCCGGTGGGCCAAGCTCCTACAATGAGCAGTTCTTC.

This clonotype was seen a few times. This chain joins TRBV5-1 and TRBJ2-7, with D maybe TRBD2 (6 bases). This CDR3 is 15 amino acids long. The V gene's germline CDR1 is SGHRS and CDR2 YFSETQ. The V end was cut by 0 bases, the J end by 4 bases, with 14 bases between. CDR3 in DNA: TGCGCCAGCAGCTTGGGATCCAGTCGGGGGTACGAGCAGTACTTC. Encoded protein: CASSLGSSRGYEQYF.

The chain is built from TRBV25-1 and TRBJ2-1, with 10 bases aligning to TRBD2. V dropped 1 base and J dropped 5; count of bases not matched to a gene: 8. Looked up from germline, CDR1 is MGHDK and CDR2 is SYGVNS. There are 17 residues in the CDR3. This CDR3 reads CASSESLTSGDDNEQFF. The CDR3, as DNA: TGTGCCAGCAGTGAATCCCTCACTAGCGGGGATGACAATGAGCAGTTCTTC. Based on the CDR3 plus reference TRBV25-1 and TRBJ2-1, the full variable domain is EADIYQTPRYLVIGTGKKITLECSQTMGHDKMYWYQQDPGMELHLIHYSYGVNSTEKGDLSSESTVSRIRTEHFPLTLESARPSHTSQYLCASSESLTSGDDNEQFFGPGTRLTVL.

J is TRBJ2-3 and V is TRBV20-1, with 7 bases matching TRBD2. The CDR3 is made up of 14 amino acids. V lost 1 base, J lost 2 bases, and 3 bases stayed unmatched. In germline, CDR1 is DFQATT, CDR2 SNEGSKA (reference sequence). The CDR3 spells CSARGGGTTDTQYF. In nucleotides, the CDR3 is TGCAGTGCTAGAGGCGGGGGAACCACAGATACGCAGTATTTT.

This clonotype was counted only a few times. The chain couples TRBV27 to TRBJ2-5, with 8 bases aligning to TRBD2. This CDR3 region has 16 residues. V shed 5 bases, J shed 5 bases, and the junction held 13 bases outside the gene matches. Germline V gene data show CDR1 as MNHEY and CDR2 as SMNVEV (reference sequence). DNA for the CDR3: TGTGCCAGCAGTCAGTCGTCCGGGGGGGCCTGGGAGACCCAGTACTTC. Encoded protein: CASSQSSGGAWETQYF.

The gene calls are TRBV20-1 and TRBJ2-1; D unclear. The CDR3 is 13 residues long. CDR1 DFQATT and CDR2 SNEGSKA come from the germline V gene (reference sequence). The ends were cut back, 3 bases at V and 1 base at J, with 7 bases in the middle. The CDR3: CSASLLSYNEQFF. CDR3 in DNA: TGCAGTGCTAGTTTACTGTCCTACAATGAGCAGTTCTTC.

V usage is TRBV5-1 and J usage is TRBJ1-2, with D possibly matching TRBD1 (6 bases). The CDR3 contains 14 residues. CDR1 and CDR2 from the germline V gene are SGHRS and YFSETQ. The V end was cut by 6 bases, the J end by 4 bases, with 16 bases between. CDR3 region: CASKTGSGAYGYTF. The CDR3 DNA follows: TGCGCCAGCAAGACCGGATCAGGGGCCTATGGCTACACCTTC.

The CDR3 is CASSALGASNQPQHF. CDR3 DNA sequence: TGTGCCAGCAGTGCGCTCGGGGCCAGCAATCAGCCCCAGCATTTT. The chain employs TRBV6-2 or TRBV6-3 and TRBJ1-5, with TRBD1 as a possible D gene (5 bases). Trimming removed 5 bases at V and 1 base at J, with 12 bases between. The V gene's germline CDR1 is MNHEY and CDR2 SVGEGT. The CDR3 has 15 residues.

CDR3 amino acids: CASSQSAGANQPQHF. Here the CDR3 DNA reads TGTGCCAGCAGCCAATCGGCCGGAGCGAATCAGCCCCAGCATTTT. The genes are TRBV3-1 and TRBJ1-5; D remains ambiguous. The CDR3 sequence is 15 residues long. The germline gives CDR1 LGHDT, CDR2 YNNKEL (reference sequence). Trimming shortened V by 2 bases and J by 4 bases, and 12 bases separated the two germline ends. Drawing the rest from reference TRBV3-1 and TRBJ1-5, the complete variable domain is DTAVSQTPKYLVTQMGNDKSIKCEQNLGHDTMYWYKQDSKKFLKIMFSYNNKELIINETVPNRFSPKSPDKAHLNLHINSLELGDSAVYFCASSQSAGANQPQHFGDGTRLSIL.

The table lists this clonotype with a few counts. The genes are TRBV7-2 and TRBJ2-6; 8 bases are shared with TRBD2. With V trimmed by 2 bases and J by 0 bases, 3 bases remained unmatched. This CDR3 is built from 17 residues. CDR1 is SGHTA, CDR2 FQGNSA, per germline. The CDR3 nucleotides read TGTGCCAGCAGCTTACAGGGGACTAGCTCTGGGGCCAACGTCCTGACTTTC. Protein sequence: CASSLQGTSSGANVLTF.

J is TRBJ2-5 and V is TRBV28, with D perhaps being TRBD1 or TRBD2 (6 bases each). CDR3 length: 17 residues. CDR1 is MDHEN and CDR2 is SYDVKM in the germline V gene. Deletions cut 6 bases from V and 5 bases from J, with 25 bases between. The CDR3 sequence: CASRGASGTKGGETQYF. For the CDR3, the DNA is TGTGCCAGCAGGGGGGCATCCGGGACAAAAGGGGGGGAGACCCAGTACTTC.

The rearrangement uses TRBV28 and TRBJ2-7, with D possibly called TRBD1 or TRBD2 (6 bases each). Germline CDR1 is MDHEN and CDR2 is SYDVKM. V was pared by 5 bases and J by 7 bases, with 21 bases between. This CDR3 has 15 residues. The CDR3 is CASSPTSNWDNEQYF. The CDR3 DNA reads TGTGCCAGCAGTCCAACTAGCAACTGGGACAATGAGCAGTACTTC.

This chain connects TRBV24-1 to TRBJ2-3; 9 bases align to TRBD2. There are 16 residues in the CDR3. Germline V gene sequence: CDR1 KGHDR, CDR2 SFDVKD. With 2 bases clipped from V and 2 bases from J, the junction kept 4 bases outside the gene matches. CDR3 sequence reads: CATSDWPSGVTDTQYF. CDR3 DNA: TGTGCCACCAGTGATTGGCCTAGCGGGGTCACAGATACGCAGTATTTT.

Turning to this clonotype: This may stem from a read error, because a much larger clone lies one nucleotide away. The chain employs TRBV20-1 and TRBJ2-5, with TRBD2 matching over 9 bases. This CDR3 contains 14 residues. Germline trimming cut 6 bases from V and 11 bases from J; bases unmatched to any gene: 16. CDR1 and CDR2 (germline): DFQATT, SNEGSKA (reference sequence). Here the CDR3 reads CSAAAGGPSNEQYF. In nucleotides, the CDR3 is TGCAGTGCCGCTGCGGGGGGGCCAAGCAATGAGCAGTACTTC.

V and J are TRBV5-1 and TRBJ2-5; 10 bases line up with TRBD2. Germline CDR1 and CDR2: SGHRS and YFSETQ. The junction had 3 bases not matched to a gene; V was cut back by 4 bases and J by 0 bases. The CDR3 contains 15 residues. The CDR3 spells CASSRAGGNQETQYF. CDR3 bases: TGCGCCAGCAGCCGAGCGGGGGGGAACCAAGAGACCCAGTACTTC.

This chain connects TRBV5-1 to TRBJ2-5; unclear D gene. The germline gives CDR1 SGHRS, CDR2 YFSETQ. CDR3 length: 12 residues. Between the trimmed V and J ends, which lost 2 bases and 5 bases, there was a span of 7 bases. The CDR3 DNA follows: TGCGCCAGCAGCTTTAGGTGGGAGACCCAGTACTTC. This gives the protein CASSFRWETQYF.

The J gene is TRBJ2-2, the V gene TRBV6-1; 7 nucleotides agree with TRBD1. The J segment lost 1 base and the V segment lost 6 bases, leaving 11 bases of the junction unmatched. Germline V lookup: CDR1 MNHNS, CDR2 SASEGT. The CDR3 runs to 17 residues. The CDR3 here is CASSTTATGRNTGELFF. For the CDR3, the DNA is TGTGCCAGCAGCACTACCGCGACAGGGCGGAACACCGGGGAGCTGTTTTTT.

With respect to this clonotype: Germline is not matched at one junction end, which may reflect a read error. V gene TRBV10-3 combines with J gene TRBJ2-1; 11 bases align to TRBD2. Judging by the DNA end, TRBJ2-7 fits better; the J call may be wrong. CDR3 length: 14 residues. Looked up from germline, CDR1 is ENHRY and CDR2 is SYGVKD. CDR3 sequence: CAITLAGGYNEQYF. DNA for the CDR3: TGCGCCATCACTCTAGCGGGGGGTTACAATGAGCAGTACTTC.